What follows describes a single T cell receptor (beta chain). Its antigen is as yet unknown. The record originates from a study of OX40 agonist ivuxolimab in advanced cancers. Study-wide results and limits: Mean expanded clone counts were higher in CD8+ than CD4+ T cells.

Method: immunoSEQ multiplex PCR; TCRdb's copy keeps in-frame clones and lacks some. The sample lists about 61,000 clones, 80% to 85% occurring once. Germline V CDR1 and CDR2: LGHNA, YSLEER. Trimming stripped 3 bases from V and 4 bases from J, with 23 bases between. This CDR3 is 18 amino acids long. The rearrangement uses TRBV4-3 and TRBJ2-3, with TRBD1 as a possible D gene (5 bases). The TCR was taken from an adult with an advanced solid tumor such as melanoma, head and neck, liver or kidney cancer. The material sequenced was CD4+ or CD8+ T cells sorted from blood, taken in a trial of the OX40 agonist ivuxolimab. CDR3 nucleotide sequence: TGCGCCAGCAGCCAGGCTTTTGTAAGGGGCGAAGTTGCAGATACGCAGTATTTT. Protein: CASSQAFVRGEVADTQYF.